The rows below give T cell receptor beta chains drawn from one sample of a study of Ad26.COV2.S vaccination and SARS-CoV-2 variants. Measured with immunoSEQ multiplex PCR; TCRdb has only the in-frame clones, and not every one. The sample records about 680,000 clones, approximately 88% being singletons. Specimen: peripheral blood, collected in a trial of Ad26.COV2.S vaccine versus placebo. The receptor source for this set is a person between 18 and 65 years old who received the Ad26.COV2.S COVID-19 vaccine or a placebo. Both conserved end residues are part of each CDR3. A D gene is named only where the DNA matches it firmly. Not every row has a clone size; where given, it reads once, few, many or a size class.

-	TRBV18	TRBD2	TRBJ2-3	TGTGCCAGCTCGGACGGGGGGGCCTCAGATACGCAGTATTTT	CASSDGGASDTQYF
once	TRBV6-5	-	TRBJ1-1	TGTGCCAGCAGACCACCACAGAACACTGAAGCTTTCTTT	CASRPPQNTEAFF
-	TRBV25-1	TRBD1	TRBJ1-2	TGTGCCAGCAGTGACCCCGGGACAGGGGAGGTATATGGCTACACCTTC	CASSDPGTGEVYGYTF
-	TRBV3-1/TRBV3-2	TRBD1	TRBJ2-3	TGTGCCAGCAGCCAAGGGACAGGGGGCCCCGGTACAGATACGCAGTATTTT	CASSQGTGGPGTDTQYF
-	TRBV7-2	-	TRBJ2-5	TGTGCCAGCAGCTTAGGGACGAGCCAAGAGACCCAGTACTTC	CASSLGTSQETQYF
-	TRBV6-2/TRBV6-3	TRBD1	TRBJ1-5	TGTGCCAGCAGTTATAGAGGGGGCGCAGACCAGCATCAGCCCCAGCATTTT	CASSYRGGADQHQPQHF
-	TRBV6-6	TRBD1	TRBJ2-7	TGTGCCAGCAGTTCGCAGGGGGACGAGCAGTACTTC	CASSSQGDEQYF
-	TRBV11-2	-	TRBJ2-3	TGTGCCAGCAGCCAGAGCGGCTCCACAGATACGCAGTATTTT	CASSQSGSTDTQYF
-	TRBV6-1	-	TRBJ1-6	TGTGCCAGCAGTGAAATCTGGGCACCCCTCCACTTT	CASSEIWAPLHF
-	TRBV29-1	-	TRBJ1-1	TGCAGCGGAGGGAGAGGCAGGGAAAGAACTGAAGCTTTCTTT	CSGGRGRERTEAFF
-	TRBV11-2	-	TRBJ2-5	TGTGCCAGCAGGGGATACCAAGAGACCCAGTACTTC	CASRGYQETQYF
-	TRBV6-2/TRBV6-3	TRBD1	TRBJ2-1	TGTGCCAGCAGCCAGGACAGGAGCTCCTACAATGAGCAGTTCTTC	CASSQDRSSYNEQFF